Detailed here is one TCR beta chain. Its recognized antigen is unknown. Per-base quality was not reported, and no clone a single base away is much larger than it. V is shortened by 5 bases, J by 11 bases, and the region joining them spans 13 bases. There are 13 amino acids in the CDR3, from cysteine to phenylalanine inclusive. Just CDR3 DNA is preserved here, 39 bases in frame from base 1. Via the germline V gene, CDR1 is MNHEY and CDR2 SVGAGI. These data belong to a study of cytomegalovirus exposure and HLA in healthy donors (dated by TCRdb to about 2017). For context, the study as a whole: According to an earlier analysis of 587 of the donors, some 180 million T cells yielded over 90 million unique TCR beta sequences and approximately 280 Gb of sequence data. An early release covering around 630 HLA-typed donors comprised about 290 gigabases of sequencing data and tens of millions of unique TCR sequences. Among the roughly 400 genotyped donors, roughly 80% belonged to the genetic ancestry cluster associated with self-reported Caucasian donors. The aim of the study was to test whether cataloging public T cell receptors could identify signatures of past pathogen exposure. The T cell repertoires of some 670 subjects were profiled by immunosequencing and related to cytomegalovirus serostatus. Besides the first cohort of around 700 subjects, a separate validation cohort made up of roughly 120 different subjects was used. To predict cytomegalovirus infection status, the study combined high-throughput TCR immunosequencing, statistical association of individual TCRs with disease status, and machine learning. A later analysis re-examined previously published TCR beta repertoires from 500 to 700 donors and added high-resolution HLA genotyping to investigate patterns of TCR occurrence. Rather than drawing on any new phenotypic data, the later analysis identified candidate immune exposures from TCR beta sequences and the way those sequences occurred across donors. An earlier analysis of about 620 of the donors applied high-throughput TCR beta sequencing to assess whether each TCR beta V gene segment acted as functional or pseudogenic. Donor age, sex, ethnicity and CMV serostatus were collected together with the repertoire data. In a later genetic analysis, genome-wide SNP genotypes for about 65% of the roughly 670 donors were used, and that subset was treated as a discovery cohort. Every repertoire in the discovery cohort had been generated on one and the same sequencing platform. Class I and class II HLA loci were covered by the typing at four-digit resolution. Typing coverage differed by locus: A, B, C, DRB1 and DQB1 were typed in about 629-640 donors, DQA1 in 522, DPA1 in 600 to 610, and DPB1 in just under 490. About five DR-DQ haplotypes were treated as single units for association and clustering because of strong linkage in the cohort. Among roughly 400 genotyped donors of the cohort, an average of roughly 230,000 unique TCR beta nucleotide sequences was sequenced per donor, of which about 18% were non-productive.

The cohort was made up of around 720 healthy bone marrow donors. At the time of sampling, every cohort member was nominally healthy, though immune exposures that went unrecorded were likely present. The donor was CMV seropositive and belonged to the group of 250 to 350 seropositive cohort members. Every donor gave a peripheral blood sample, and the peripheral blood mononuclear cells from that sample were used for TCR beta sequencing. Genomic DNA extraction from the blood cell samples was performed with the Qiagen DNeasy Blood Extraction Kit. General findings and caveats noted by the study authors: A cluster of highly shared sequence variants was judged likely to represent a technical artifact of the sequencing pipeline. Because HLA typing was unavailable for some donors at each locus, only the typed subset was used in association tests. In a later analysis, HLA-associated TCR beta chains showed more clonal expansion and lower generation probabilities than non-associated chains that were equally common. A later analysis associated 15,000 or so TCR beta sequences with specific HLA alleles at a false discovery rate of 0.05. The authors suggested that the approach could potentially be generalized to other disease states and immunological phenotypes. Several of the top co-occurrence clusters appeared to be linked to parvovirus B19, influenza, CMV and Epstein-Barr virus, according to a later analysis. The presence/absence analyses assumed that sequencing depth was roughly uniform across donors, and that assumption may not be true. In an earlier analysis of some 540 of the donors, most TCR beta V segments appeared in productive rearrangements about 90% or about 30% of the time, broadly matching IMGT annotations. Compared with the 666-donor mean, donors in an Asian-associated ancestry cluster had fewer N-insertions in productive TCRs, according to a later genetic analysis. The 87-base-pair reads could not distinguish some IMGT-functional V segments, including TRBV6-2 and TRBV6-3, so those segments were excluded. In a later analysis, most CMV-associated TCR beta chains were found to appear HLA-restricted, with HLA associations seemingly driven largely by CMV exposure. The classifier was reported to diagnose cytomegalovirus status with high specificity and sensitivity in both the original and validation cohorts. Most TCR sequences were observed very rarely across donors, whereas some public TCRs were present in many individuals. In a later analysis, the rate of TCR association differed among HLA loci, with DRB1 alleles having the most associated TCRs and HLA-C alleles having the fewest. The study gave a list of under 200 TCR beta chains associated with cytomegalovirus. Correlated functional status among segregating V segments might reflect linkage disequilibrium, but an unknown experimental factor could not be ruled out. A further reported finding was that TCR beta sequences accurately predicted the HLA-A and HLA-B alleles for most subjects in the first cohort. Because counts were too low, roughly 16 rarely observed V segments, including chromosome 9 orphons, were excluded from the earlier analysis of 500 to 700 of the donors. A later genetic analysis associated a missense DCLRE1C variant with V-gene and J-gene trimming of TCR beta chains, and an independent cohort replicated the association. When HLA alleles, especially DR and DQ, strongly co-occurred, attributing TCR associations to individual alleles was difficult. In this cohort, only TCR beta chains were sequenced, and detectable features were limited by the absence of alpha or paired-chain data. The only immune exposure information available for the cohort was CMV serostatus. A few of the identified cytomegalovirus-associated TCR beta chains were confirmed in vitro to be specific for cytomegalovirus antigens.

The library was made by the immunoSEQ multiplex PCR assay. A mixture of 60 forward primers for TCR Vbeta segments and 13 reverse primers for TCR Jbeta segments was used in the multiplex PCR. A multiplex PCR assay on genomic DNA amplified the CDR3 region of rearranged TCR beta genes. The amplified TCR beta libraries were sequenced on the Illumina HiSeq System as 87-base-pair reads. Per the original workflow: A later analysis tallied approximately 87 million unique TCR beta chains across the 660 or so repertoires, and about 10 million of those chains were shared by two or more donors. To remove PCR and sequencing errors, raw reads were error-corrected and collapsed into unique sequences using a nearest-neighbor algorithm that merged closely related sequences. CDR3 sequences were aligned to IMGT reference sequences to assign V, D and J gene segments. Each retained sequence needed at least a six-nucleotide match to both a V gene segment and a J gene segment. A rearrangement counted as productive if the CDR3 had no stop codons and remained in frame with V and J, and every other rearrangement counted as non-productive. CDR3 was defined according to IMGT convention as the region running from the second conserved V-encoded cysteine to the conserved J-encoded phenylalanine. The earlier analysis of about 500 of the donors excluded sequences that lacked an unambiguous match to a single V gene segment. In an earlier analysis of some 590 of the donors, a V segment was called functional when productive rearrangements were above 56.7%, and segregating when the standard deviation between donors exceeded 5%. A statistical classification framework was built for diagnosing cytomegalovirus status from the catalog of TCR beta chain sequences. In a later analysis, V and J genes were assigned by comparing TCR nucleotide sequences against IMGT/GENE-DB human TR gene sequences. The TCRdist pipeline was used in a later analysis to assign CDR3 sequences and most-parsimonious VDJ recombination scenarios. In a later analysis, each TCR beta chain was defined by its CDR3 amino acid sequence together with its V-gene family, and reads without a unique V-gene family were excluded. To address suspected cross-contamination and a sequencing artifact, a later analysis removed 450 to 700 highly shared, low-generation-probability nucleotide sequences. In a later analysis, a clonal expansion index was calculated for each public chain from normalized within-repertoire ranks of inferred template counts. A later analysis computed generation probabilities with a VDJ recombination model fitted to out-of-frame rearrangements, and checked the results against IGoR. In a later analysis, hypergeometric tests were used to score TCR-TCR, TCR-HLA and TCR-CMV co-occurrence, with a repertoire-size bias correction applied to TCR pairs. To estimate false discovery rates, a later analysis permuted the HLA or CMV assignments 20 times. In a later analysis, co-occurring TCRs were grouped using DBSCAN, with TCRdist sequence similarity added in when clustering inside HLA-allele-positive subsets. Repertoires with fewer than 30,000 or more than 120,000 public chains, plus five repertoires with anomalous nucleotide sharing, were excluded from co-occurrence clustering. Held by TCRdb, this immuneACCESS table contains in-frame sequences only and omits some clones. Under half of the omission traces to an unresolved V gene where checked; the cause of the rest is unknown. That table furnishes V, J and clone size, whereas the DNA furnished D and trimming. The sample records tens of thousands of clones, about 66% of which are singletons. The ten largest make up around a fifth of the sample.

The sample comprised PBMCs. The rearrangement combines TRBV6-5 with TRBJ1-6; TRBD1 is possibly the D segment (6 matching bases). This sequence was found in a woman between 45 and 65 years old in good health and CMV-seropositive. The CDR3 in this case is CASSQKQGAPLHF. The DNA sequence is given as TGTGCCAGCAGTCAGAAACAGGGAGCACCCCTCCACTTT.